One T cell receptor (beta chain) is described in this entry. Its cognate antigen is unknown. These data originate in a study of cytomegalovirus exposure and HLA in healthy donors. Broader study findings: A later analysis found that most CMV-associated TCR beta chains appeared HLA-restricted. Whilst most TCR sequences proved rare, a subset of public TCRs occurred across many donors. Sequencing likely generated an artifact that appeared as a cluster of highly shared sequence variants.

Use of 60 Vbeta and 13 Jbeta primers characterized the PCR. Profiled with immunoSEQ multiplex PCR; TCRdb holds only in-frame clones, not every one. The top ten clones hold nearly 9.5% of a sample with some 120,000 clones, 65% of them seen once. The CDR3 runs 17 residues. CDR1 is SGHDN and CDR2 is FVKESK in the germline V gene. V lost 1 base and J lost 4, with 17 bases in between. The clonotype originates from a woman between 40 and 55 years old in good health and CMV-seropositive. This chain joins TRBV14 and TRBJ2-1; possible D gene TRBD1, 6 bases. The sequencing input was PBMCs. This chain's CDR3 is CASSQGRGGVIYNEQFF. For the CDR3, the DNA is TGTGCCAGCAGCCAAGGAAGAGGGGGAGTCATTTACAATGAGCAGTTCTTC. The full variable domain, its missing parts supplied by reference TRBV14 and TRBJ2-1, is EAGVTQFPSHSVIEKGQTVTLRCDPISGHDNLYWYRRVMGKEIKFLLHFVKESKQDESGMPNNRFLAERTGGTYSTLKVQPAELEDSGVYFCASSQGRGGVIYNEQFFGPGTRLTVL.